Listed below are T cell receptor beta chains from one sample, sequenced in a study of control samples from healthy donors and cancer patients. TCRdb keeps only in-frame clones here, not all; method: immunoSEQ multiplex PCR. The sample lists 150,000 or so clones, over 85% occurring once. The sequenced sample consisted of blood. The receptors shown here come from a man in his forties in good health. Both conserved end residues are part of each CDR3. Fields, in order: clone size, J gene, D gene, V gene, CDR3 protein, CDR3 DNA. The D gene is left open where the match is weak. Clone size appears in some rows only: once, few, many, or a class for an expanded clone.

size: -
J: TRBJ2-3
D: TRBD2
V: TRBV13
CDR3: CASSLRPAGVADTQYF
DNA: TGTGCCAGCAGCTTACGCCCAGCGGGGGTCGCAGATACGCAGTATTTT

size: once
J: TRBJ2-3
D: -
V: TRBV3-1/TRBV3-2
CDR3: CASSQSGVGGGAQYF
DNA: TGTGCCAGCAGCCAATCCGGGGTGGGAGGGGGAGCGCAGTATTTT

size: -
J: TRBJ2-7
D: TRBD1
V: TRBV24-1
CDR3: CATSGGQGADTYEQYF
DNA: TGTGCCACCAGTGGCGGACAGGGGGCGGACACCTACGAGCAGTACTTC

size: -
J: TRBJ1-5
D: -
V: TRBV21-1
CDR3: CASSDGETSNQPQHF
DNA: TGTGCCAGCAGCGACGGGGAAACTAGCAATCAGCCCCAGCATTTT

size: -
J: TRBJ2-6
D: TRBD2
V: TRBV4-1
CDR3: CASSQGGGGVTGANVLTF
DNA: TGCGCCAGCAGCCAAGGCGGGGGAGGGGTAACTGGGGCCAACGTCCTGACTTTC

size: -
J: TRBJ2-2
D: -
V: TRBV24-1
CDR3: CATSAWGAAGELFF
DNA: TGTGCCACCAGTGCGTGGGGGGCAGCCGGGGAGCTGTTTTTT

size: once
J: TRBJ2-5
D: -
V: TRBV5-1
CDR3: CASRIRETQYF
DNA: TGCGCCAGCCGGATCCGAGAGACCCAGTACTTC

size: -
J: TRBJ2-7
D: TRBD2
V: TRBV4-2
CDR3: CASSQALAGGYEQYF
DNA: TGTGCCAGCAGCCAAGCACTAGCGGGGGGTTACGAGCAGTACTTC

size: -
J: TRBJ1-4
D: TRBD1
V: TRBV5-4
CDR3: CASSRETRGEKLFF
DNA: TGTGCCAGCAGCCGAGAAACCAGGGGGGAAAAACTGTTTTTT

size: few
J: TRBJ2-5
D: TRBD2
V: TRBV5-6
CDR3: CASSLAGLAGGGETQYF
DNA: TGTGCCAGCAGCTTGGCAGGGCTAGCGGGAGGAGGAGAGACCCAGTACTTC

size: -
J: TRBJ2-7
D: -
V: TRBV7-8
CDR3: CASSLGGRVSYEQYF
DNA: TGTGCCAGCAGCTTGGGCGGACGGGTCTCCTACGAGCAGTACTTC

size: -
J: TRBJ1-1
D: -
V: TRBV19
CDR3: CASLEGGTEAFF
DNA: TGTGCCAGCTTAGAGGGGGGCACTGAAGCTTTCTTT

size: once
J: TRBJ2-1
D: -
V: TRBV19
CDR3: CASSPQREDEQFF
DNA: TGTGCCAGTAGTCCCCAAAGAGAGGATGAGCAGTTCTTC

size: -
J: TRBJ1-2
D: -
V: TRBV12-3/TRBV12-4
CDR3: CASSSRGSTGYTF
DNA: TGTGCCAGCAGTTCTAGGGGGTCCACCGGCTACACCTTC

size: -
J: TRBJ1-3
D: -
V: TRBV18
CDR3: CASSSQNSGNTIYF
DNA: TGTGCCAGCTCAAGTCAGAACTCTGGAAACACCATATATTTT

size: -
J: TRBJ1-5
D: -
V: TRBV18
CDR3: CASSPGTLDQPQHF
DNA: TGTGCCAGCTCACCCGGGACATTAGATCAGCCCCAGCATTTT

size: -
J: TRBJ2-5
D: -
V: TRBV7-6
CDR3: CASSLVPREKSETQYF
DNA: TGTGCCAGCAGCTTAGTCCCACGGGAAAAGTCAGAGACCCAGTACTTC

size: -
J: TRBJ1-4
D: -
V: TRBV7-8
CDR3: CASSFGGLNEKLFF
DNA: TGTGCCAGCAGCTTCGGGGGGCTGAATGAAAAACTGTTTTTT

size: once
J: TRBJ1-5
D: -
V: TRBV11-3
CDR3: CASSLGAKSGLHNQPQHF
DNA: TGTGCCAGCAGCTTAGGGGCGAAATCGGGCCTCCACAATCAGCCCCAGCATTTT

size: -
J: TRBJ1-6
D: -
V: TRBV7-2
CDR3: CASSQAGFGSPLHF
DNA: TGTGCCAGCAGCCAAGCGGGGTTTGGTTCACCCCTCCACTTT

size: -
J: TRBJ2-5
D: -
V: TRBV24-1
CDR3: CATSGGEGDGIQETQYF
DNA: TGTGCCACCAGTGGCGGGGAGGGGGACGGCATACAAGAGACCCAGTACTTC

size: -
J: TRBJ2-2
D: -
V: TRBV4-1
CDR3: CASSQDTGGAGPGELFF
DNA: TGCGCCAGCAGCCAAGATACAGGCGGGGCGGGGCCGGGGGAGCTGTTTTTT

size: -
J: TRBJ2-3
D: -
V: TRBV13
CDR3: CASSQGMRTDTQYF
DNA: TGTGCCAGCAGCCAGGGAATGAGGACAGATACGCAGTATTTT

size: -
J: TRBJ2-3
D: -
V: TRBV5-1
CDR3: CASSLALAGAADTQYF
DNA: TGCGCCAGCAGCTTGGCCCTGGCGGGGGCCGCAGATACGCAGTATTTT

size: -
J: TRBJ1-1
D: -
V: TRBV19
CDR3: CASSIDRAWTAEAFF
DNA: TGTGCCAGTAGTATAGATAGGGCCTGGACCGCTGAAGCTTTCTTT

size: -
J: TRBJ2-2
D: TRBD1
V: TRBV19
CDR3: CASSIVDRGYGELFF
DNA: TGTGCCAGTAGTATAGTTGACAGGGGTTACGGGGAGCTGTTTTTT

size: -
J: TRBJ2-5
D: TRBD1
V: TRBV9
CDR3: CASSVGTGGQETQYF
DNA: TGTGCCAGCAGCGTGGGGACAGGGGGCCAAGAGACCCAGTACTTC

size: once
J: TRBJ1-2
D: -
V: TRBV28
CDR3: CASRSFYYGYTF
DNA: TGTGCCAGCCGTTCATTCTACTATGGCTACACCTTC

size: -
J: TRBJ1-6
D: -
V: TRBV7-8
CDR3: CASSLGSVGWGGSTGPLHF
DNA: TGTGCCAGCAGCTTAGGGTCCGTGGGATGGGGGGGAAGCACTGGTCCCCTCCACTTT

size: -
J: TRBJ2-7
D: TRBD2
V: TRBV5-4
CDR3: CASSAGWGGYEQYF
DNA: TGTGCCAGCAGCGCGGGGTGGGGAGGGTACGAGCAGTACTTC

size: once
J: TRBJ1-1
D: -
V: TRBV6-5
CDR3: CASRWDGLTEAFF
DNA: TGTGCCAGCAGGTGGGACGGTTTAACTGAAGCTTTCTTT

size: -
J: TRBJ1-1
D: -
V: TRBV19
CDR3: CASTVQGMNTEAFF
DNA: TGTGCCAGTACAGTACAGGGAATGAACACTGAAGCTTTCTTT

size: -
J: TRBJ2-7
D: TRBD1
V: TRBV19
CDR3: CASSTWDRVTEQYF
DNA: TGTGCCAGTAGTACGTGGGACAGGGTAACCGAGCAGTACTTC

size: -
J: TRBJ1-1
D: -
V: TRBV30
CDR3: CAWSHIRGLTEAFF
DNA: TGTGCCTGGAGTCACATACGGGGACTCACTGAAGCTTTCTTT

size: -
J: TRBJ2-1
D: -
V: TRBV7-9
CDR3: CASSVGAAEQFF
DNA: TGTGCCAGCAGTGTAGGGGCGGCTGAGCAGTTCTTC

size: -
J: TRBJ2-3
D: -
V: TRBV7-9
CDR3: CASSTPLGADTQYF
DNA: TGTGCCAGCAGCACACCGCTGGGGGCAGATACGCAGTATTTT

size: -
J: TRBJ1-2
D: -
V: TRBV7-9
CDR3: CASSSRGGHGGYTF
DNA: TGTGCCAGCAGCTCCCGGGGGGGGCACGGGGGCTACACCTTC

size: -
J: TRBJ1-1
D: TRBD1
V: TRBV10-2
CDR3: CASRLDREENTEAFF
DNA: TGCGCCAGCAGATTAGACAGGGAAGAGAACACTGAAGCTTTCTTT

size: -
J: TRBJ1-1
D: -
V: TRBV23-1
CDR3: CASSQGKGGTEAFF
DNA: TGCGCCAGCAGTCAAGGAAAGGGTGGCACTGAAGCTTTCTTT

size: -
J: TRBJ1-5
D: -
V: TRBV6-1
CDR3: CASSEHPRPGNQPQHF
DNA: TGTGCCAGCAGTGAACATCCCCGACCGGGGAATCAGCCCCAGCATTTT

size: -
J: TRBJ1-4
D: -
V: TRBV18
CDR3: CASSPSLDPGEKLFF
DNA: TGTGCCAGCTCACCCTCCCTGGATCCAGGCGAAAAACTGTTTTTT

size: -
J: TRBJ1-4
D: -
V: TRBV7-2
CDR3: CASSLALSEKLFF
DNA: TGTGCCAGCAGCTTAGCCCTCAGTGAAAAACTGTTTTTT

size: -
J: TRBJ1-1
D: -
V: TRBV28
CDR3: CASSSQAGTEAFF
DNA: TGTGCCAGCAGTTCCCAGGCGGGCACTGAAGCTTTCTTT

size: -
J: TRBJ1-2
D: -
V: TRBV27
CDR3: CASSLFSGAHGYTF
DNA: TGTGCCAGCAGTTTATTCTCGGGGGCGCATGGCTACACCTTC

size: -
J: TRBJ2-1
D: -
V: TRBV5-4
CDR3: CASSAYNEQFF
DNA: TGTGCCAGCAGCGCATACAATGAGCAGTTCTTC

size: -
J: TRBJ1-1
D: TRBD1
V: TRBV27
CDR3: CASSLSGGLNTEAFF
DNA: TGTGCCAGCAGTTTATCAGGGGGCCTGAACACTGAAGCTTTCTTT

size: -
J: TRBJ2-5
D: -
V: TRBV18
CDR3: CASSSGPGAETQYF
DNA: TGTGCCAGCTCAAGCGGACCCGGGGCAGAGACCCAGTACTTC

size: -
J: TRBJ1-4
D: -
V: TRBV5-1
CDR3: CASSQGGEKLFF
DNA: TGCGCCAGCAGCCAGGGCGGTGAAAAACTGTTTTTT

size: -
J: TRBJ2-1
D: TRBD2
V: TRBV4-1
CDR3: CASSPGLAGGPGQFF
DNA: TGCGCCAGCAGCCCCGGACTAGCGGGGGGGCCAGGGCAGTTCTTC

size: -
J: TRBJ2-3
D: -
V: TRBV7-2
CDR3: CASSFGGAGDTQYF
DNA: TGTGCCAGCAGCTTCGGCGGGGCGGGGGATACGCAGTATTTT

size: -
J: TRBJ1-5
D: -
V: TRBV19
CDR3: CASSTLGGAGIQPQHF
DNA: TGTGCCAGTAGTACCTTAGGGGGGGCGGGCATTCAGCCCCAGCATTTT

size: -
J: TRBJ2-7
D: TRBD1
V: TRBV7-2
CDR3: CASSFDRGLGEQYF
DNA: TGTGCCAGCAGCTTTGACAGGGGGCTGGGCGAGCAGTACTTC

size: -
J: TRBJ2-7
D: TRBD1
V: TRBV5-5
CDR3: CASSLDRDSIYEQYF
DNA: TGTGCCAGCAGCCTAGACAGGGACAGTATCTACGAGCAGTACTTC

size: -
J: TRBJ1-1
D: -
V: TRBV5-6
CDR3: CASSLGSGYEAFF
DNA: TGTGCCAGCAGCTTGGGGTCGGGATATGAAGCTTTCTTT

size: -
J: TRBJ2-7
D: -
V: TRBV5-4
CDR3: CASSSPTGLSYEQYF
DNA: TGTGCCAGCAGCTCCCCGACAGGCTTATCCTACGAGCAGTACTTC

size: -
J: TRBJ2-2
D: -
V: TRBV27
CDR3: CASSSSSRNTGELFF
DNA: TGTGCCAGCAGTTCGAGCTCCAGGAACACCGGGGAGCTGTTTTTT

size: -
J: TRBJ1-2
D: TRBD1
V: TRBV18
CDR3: CASSRTMGTELNYGYTF
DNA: TGTGCCAGCTCACGCACTATGGGGACAGAACTTAACTATGGCTACACCTTC